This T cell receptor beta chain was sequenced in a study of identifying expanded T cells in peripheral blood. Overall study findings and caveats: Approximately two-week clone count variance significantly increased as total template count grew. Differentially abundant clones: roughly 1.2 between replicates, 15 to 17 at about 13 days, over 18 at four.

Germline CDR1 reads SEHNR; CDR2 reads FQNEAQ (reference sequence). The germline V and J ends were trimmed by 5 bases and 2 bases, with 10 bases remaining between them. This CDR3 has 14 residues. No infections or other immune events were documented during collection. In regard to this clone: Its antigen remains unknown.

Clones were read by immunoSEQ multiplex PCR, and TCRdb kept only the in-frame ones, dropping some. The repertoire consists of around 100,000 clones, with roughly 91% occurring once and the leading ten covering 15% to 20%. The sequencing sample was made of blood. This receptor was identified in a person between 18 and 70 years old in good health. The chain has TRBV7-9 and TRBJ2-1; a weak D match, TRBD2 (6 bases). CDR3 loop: CASSPPGAYNEQFF. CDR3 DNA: TGTGCCAGCAGCCCTCCGGGGGCCTACAATGAGCAGTTCTTC.